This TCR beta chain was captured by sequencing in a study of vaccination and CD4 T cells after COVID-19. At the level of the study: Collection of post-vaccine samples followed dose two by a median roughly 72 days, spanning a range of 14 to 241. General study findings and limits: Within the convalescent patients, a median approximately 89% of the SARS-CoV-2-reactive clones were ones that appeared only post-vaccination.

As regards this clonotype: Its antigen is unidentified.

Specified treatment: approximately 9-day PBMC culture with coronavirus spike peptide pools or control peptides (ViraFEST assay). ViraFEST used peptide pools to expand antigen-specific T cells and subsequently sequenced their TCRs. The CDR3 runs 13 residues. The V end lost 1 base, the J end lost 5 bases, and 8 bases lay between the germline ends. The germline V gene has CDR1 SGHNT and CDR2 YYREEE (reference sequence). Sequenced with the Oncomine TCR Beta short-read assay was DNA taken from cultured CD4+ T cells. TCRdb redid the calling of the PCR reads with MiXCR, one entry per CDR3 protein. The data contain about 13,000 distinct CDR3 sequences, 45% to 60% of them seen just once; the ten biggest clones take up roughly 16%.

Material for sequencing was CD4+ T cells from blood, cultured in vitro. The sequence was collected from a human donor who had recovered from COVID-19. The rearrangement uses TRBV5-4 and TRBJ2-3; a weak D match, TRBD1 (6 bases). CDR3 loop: CASSLRGQDTQYF. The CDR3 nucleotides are TGTGCCAGCAGCTTGAGGGGACAAGATACGCAGTATTTT.